These 25 T cell receptor beta chains were all obtained from the same sample, sequenced in a study of blood T cell repertoires in COVID-19. The method was immunoSEQ multiplex PCR; TCRdb's version includes in-frame clones alone and lacks a portion of them. The repertoire includes around 70,000 clones, roughly 80% of them detected once, and approximately 20% sits in the top ten. The sequenced sample consisted of peripheral blood. Every receptor here comes from a woman aged 55-69 years with acute or convalescent COVID-19.

The chain recombines TRBV25-1 with TRBJ2-2; D remains ambiguous. From germline, CDR1 is MGHDK and CDR2 SYGVNS. This CDR3 is built from 12 residues. V was trimmed by 0 bases and J by 7 bases, leaving 3 bases between them. This CDR3 reads CASSEYNGELFF. In nucleotides, the CDR3 is TGTGCCAGCAGTGAATACAACGGGGAGCTGTTTTTT.

The V and J genes are TRBV18 and TRBJ1-4, with 8 bases fitting TRBD1. V was pared by 5 bases and J by 8 bases, with 10 bases of the junction left unmatched. Germline CDR1 and CDR2: KGHSH and LQKENI. This CDR3 spans 15 amino acids. The CDR3 spells CASSEQQGVNEKLFF. CDR3 nucleotides: TGTGCCAGCTCAGAGCAACAGGGGGTGAACGAAAAACTGTTTTTT.

The rearrangement joins TRBV3-1 (or the pseudogene TRBV3-2) to TRBJ1-2, with D hard to call. Trimming left V 5 bases short and J 3 bases short, with 7 bases between. This CDR3 comprises 12 residues. CDR1 is LGHDT and CDR2 is YNNKEL in the germline V gene (reference sequence). The chain's CDR3 is CASSILDYGYTF. CDR3 in DNA: TGTGCCAGCAGCATACTAGACTATGGCTACACCTTC.

This sequence joins TRBV4-3 and TRBJ1-5; D is undetermined. The V and J ends lost 0 bases and 4 bases respectively, with 19 bases between them. The CDR3 runs to 18 residues. CDR1 LGHNA and CDR2 YSLEER come from the germline V gene. The DNA for the CDR3 is TGCGCCAGCAGCCAAGATCTTGGCGGGAACCAAGGTAATCAGCCCCAGCATTTT. Translating it yields CASSQDLGGNQGNQPQHF.

In this sample, this clone turned up a few times. This chain connects TRBV9 to TRBJ2-2; the D is unclear. Germline V lookup: CDR1 SGDLS, CDR2 YYNGEE. The length of the CDR3 is 15 residues. The V and J ends lost 2 bases and 0 bases respectively, with 8 bases between them. CDR3: CASSVQDTNTGELFF. The CDR3 nucleotides read TGTGCCAGCAGCGTTCAGGATACGAACACCGGGGAGCTGTTTTTT.

The V and J genes are TRBV24-1 and TRBJ2-2; 7 nucleotides match TRBD1. Trimming cost V 1 base and J 6 bases; bases outside gene matches: 7. The germline V gene has CDR1 KGHDR and CDR2 SFDVKD. This CDR3 is built from 16 residues. The CDR3 reads CATSDFGRGYAGELFF. The CDR3, as DNA: TGTGCCACCAGTGATTTCGGCAGGGGGTACGCCGGGGAGCTGTTTTTT.

The chain employs TRBV7-9 and TRBJ1-4, with D possibly matching TRBD1 (6 bases). The CDR3 is 13 amino acids. The V and J ends lost 5 bases and 5 bases respectively, with 9 bases between them. CDR1 SEHNR and CDR2 FQNEAQ come from the germline V gene (reference sequence). CDR3 DNA: TGTGCCAGCAGCCCGGGACACAATGAAAAACTGTTTTTT. This encodes CASSPGHNEKLFF.

The rearrangement links TRBV5-1 to TRBJ2-3; TRBD1 aligns across 11 bases. The V segment lost 4 bases and the J segment 0 bases; nucleotides outside the gene matches: 4. Per the germline V gene, CDR1 is SGHRS and CDR2 is YFSETQ. The CDR3 loop spans 16 amino acids. The CDR3 DNA reads as TGCGCCAGCAGCATCGGACAGGGGGCCAGCACAGATACGCAGTATTTT. It codes for CASSIGQGASTDTQYF.

The V and J genes are TRBV2 and TRBJ2-5; D remains unclear. The CDR3 is 15 amino acids. The V end lost 6 bases, the J end lost 1 base, and 15 bases lay between the germline ends. The germline V gene has CDR1 SNHLY and CDR2 FYNNEI. For the CDR3, the DNA is TGTGCCAGCAGAGCAACCTCTCAGGCCCAAGAGACCCAGTACTTC. Its translation is CASRATSQAQETQYF.

The rearrangement links TRBV6-5 to TRBJ1-5, with D perhaps matching TRBD1 (5 bases). V lost 4 bases and J 2 bases, leaving 12 bases between the germline ends. This CDR3 region has 15 residues. The germline V gene has CDR1 MNHEY and CDR2 SVGAGI. The CDR3 loop reads CASSLGLTGNQPQHF. For the CDR3, the DNA is TGTGCCAGCAGTTTGGGACTTACGGGCAATCAGCCCCAGCATTTT.

This chain joins TRBV30 and TRBJ2-7; D might be TRBD1 (6 bases). V was shortened by 4 bases and J by 7 bases, with 17 bases between the two germline ends. This CDR3 comprises 13 residues. Germline-derived CDR1 and CDR2 are GTSNPN and SVGIG (reference sequence). The CDR3 region is CAWTRDTRREQYF. The DNA of the CDR3 is TGTGCCTGGACCCGGGACACCCGTCGTGAGCAGTACTTC.

This clone has a single count. The CDR3 loop is CASSSRGGSDNSPLHF. Written as DNA, the CDR3 is TGTGCCAGCAGCTCCCGAGGAGGGTCGGATAATTCACCCCTCCACTTT. The chain joins TRBV9 to TRBJ1-6; D not certain. The CDR3 length is 16 residues. CDR1 is SGDLS, CDR2 YYNGEE, per germline. Trimming left V 4 bases short and J 5 bases short, with 16 bases between.

The rearrangement links TRBV7-2 to TRBJ1-2, with 9 bases identical to TRBD1. Germline CDR1 and CDR2: SGHTA and FQGNSA. The ends lost 0 bases at V and 7 bases at J; junction bases unmatched: 6. CDR3 length: 15 amino acids. CDR3 coding DNA: TGTGCCAGCAGCTTAGCCGGGACAGGGAAAAGTGGCTACACCTTC. Translation gives CASSLAGTGKSGYTF.

The V call is TRBV3-1 (or the pseudogene TRBV3-2), the J call TRBJ2-5, with D perhaps TRBD2 (7 bases). The V and J ends lost 0 bases and 4 bases respectively, with 15 bases between them. Germline V gives CDR1 LGHDT, CDR2 YNNKEL (reference sequence). This CDR3 is 16 amino acids long. The CDR3 DNA reads TGTGCCAGCAGCCAAGATTGGGGGGGGGCCCCAGAGACCCAGTACTTC. The encoded protein is CASSQDWGGAPETQYF.

J is TRBJ1-5 and V is TRBV19; no definite D call. V was trimmed by 7 bases and J by 8 bases, leaving 6 bases between them. The germline CDR1 and CDR2 sequences are LNHDA and SQIVND (reference sequence). The CDR3 loop spans 10 amino acids. The CDR3 sequence: CASTAEPQHF. Here the CDR3 DNA reads TGTGCCAGTACCGCAGAGCCCCAGCATTTT.

The V call is TRBV9, the J call TRBJ2-1; possibly TRBD2 for D (5 bases). The germline CDR1 and CDR2 sequences are SGDLS and YYNGEE. Between the trimmed V and J ends, which lost 3 bases and 5 bases, there was a span of 18 bases. This CDR3 has 16 amino acids. In DNA, the CDR3 is TGTGCCAGCAGCGGGCGACGGACCTCGAGGGACAATGAGCAGTTCTTC. Its protein is CASSGRRTSRDNEQFF.

In its sample, this clone was seen once. V usage is TRBV7-3 and J usage is TRBJ2-7, with D unresolved. Trimming cost V 1 base and J 7 bases, with 5 bases left between them. CDR3 size: 11 residues. Germline CDR1 reads SGHTA; CDR2 reads FQGTGA. The CDR3 loop reads CASSLIEEQYF. The CDR3 nucleotides are TGTGCCAGCAGCTTAATAGAAGAGCAGTACTTC.

The V gene is TRBV6-6, the J gene TRBJ2-7; 10 nucleotides match TRBD1. After removal of 0 bases from V and 4 bases from J, the junction contained 3 bases not matched to a gene. The length of the CDR3 is 15 residues. Germline loops: CDR1 MNHNY, CDR2 SVGAGI (reference sequence). Here the CDR3 DNA reads TGTGCCAGCAGTTACTCGGACAGGGGGAATTACGAGCAGTACTTC. It translates to CASSYSDRGNYEQYF.

With regard to this clone: Its ends do not fully match the called genes, so a read error is possible. The V gene is TRBV5-1, the J gene TRBJ1-3; the match to TRBD1 covers 7 bases. Per the germline V gene, CDR1 is SGHRS and CDR2 is YFSETQ. This CDR3 is built from 15 residues. The CDR3 DNA reads as TGCGCCAGCAGTTTGGACGGGACAGCCCGAAACACCATATATTTT. As protein: CASSLDGTARNTIYF.

The rearrangement uses TRBV5-1 and TRBJ2-5; 8 nucleotides match TRBD2. Germline loops: CDR1 SGHRS, CDR2 YFSETQ. The CDR3 is 15 residues long. J lost 1 base, V lost 2 bases, and 4 bases had no gene match. The CDR3: CASSFGGGPQETQYF. CDR3 bases: TGCGCCAGCAGCTTCGGCGGGGGGCCCCAAGAGACCCAGTACTTC.

This sequence joins TRBV2 and TRBJ2-3; 7 positions match TRBD1. The V segment lost 7 bases and the J segment 0 bases; nucleotides outside the gene matches: 10. Germline V CDR1 and CDR2: SNHLY, FYNNEI. The CDR3 length is 16 residues. The CDR3: CASTKATGRSTDTQYF. The CDR3 region has the DNA TGTGCCAGCACTAAAGCGACAGGGCGGAGCACAGATACGCAGTATTTT.

V gene TRBV24-1 combines with J gene TRBJ2-2; 9 bases are a match to TRBD1. V shed 4 bases, J shed 15 bases, and the junction held 8 bases outside the gene matches. The CDR3 contains 13 residues. Germline CDR1 and CDR2: KGHDR and SFDVKD. The CDR3: CATSDSGQGMMFF. CDR3 in DNA: TGTGCCACCAGTGACTCGGGACAGGGAATGATGTTTTTT.

V is TRBV29-1 and J is TRBJ2-1; D remains ambiguous. The CDR3 is made up of 12 amino acids. Germline CDR1 is SQVTM and CDR2 is ANQGSEA. V dropped 2 bases and J dropped 4 bases, with 6 bases sitting between them. CDR3 bases: TGCAGCGTTGAATTTTCTTACAATGAGCAGTTCTTC. Encoded protein: CSVEFSYNEQFF.

This clone was detected a few times. As DNA, the CDR3 is TGTGCCAGCAGCTTAGCGCTGGGCGGGGGGGAGAATGAGCAGTTCTTC. This encodes CASSLALGGGENEQFF. This chain uses TRBV7-2 with TRBJ2-1, with 9 bases that match TRBD2. The J segment lost 7 bases and the V segment lost 0 bases, leaving 7 bases of the junction unmatched. The CDR3 contains 16 residues. The germline V gene encodes CDR1 SGHTA and CDR2 FQGNSA.

The J gene is TRBJ1-1, the V gene TRBV7-9; 8 bases line up with TRBD1. The CDR3 has 15 amino acids. Germline V gene sequence: CDR1 SEHNR, CDR2 FQNEAQ (reference sequence). With V trimmed by 1 base and J by 1 base, 2 bases remained unmatched. The CDR3 nucleotides are TGTGCCAGCAGCTTAGGCGACAGGGGGAACACTGAAGCTTTCTTT. Its translation is CASSLGDRGNTEAFF.